This paragraph covers one TCR beta chain sequence. These data belong to a study of blood T cell repertoires in COVID-19. Study in general: The United States, Italy and Spain provided the acute and convalescent COVID-19 samples. T cells, B-cell-depleted T cells, or PBMCs supplied cDNA or gDNA.

The CDR3 consists of 14 residues. Germline CDR1 reads SEHNR; CDR2 reads FQNEAQ (reference sequence). The germline V and J ends were trimmed by 1 base and 10 bases, with 14 bases remaining between them. Authors' methods: Researchers report that nucleated cell counts were estimated from reference gene primer amplification. This table comes from immunoSEQ multiplex PCR, and its TCRdb copy is limited to in-frame clones, with some not included. Clonal size and the V and J genes are those of that table, whereas D and trimming came from the DNA. Of under 200,000 clones listed, roughly 93% are singletons. Sequenced input: peripheral blood. This rearrangement joins TRBV7-9 to TRBJ2-4; no definite D call. This receptor was obtained from a man between 18 and 35 years old with acute or convalescent COVID-19. CDR3 sequence (DNA): TGTGCCAGCAGCTTAGTGGTGGGCAGGCCTATTCAGTACTTC. Translating gives CASSLVVGRPIQYF.